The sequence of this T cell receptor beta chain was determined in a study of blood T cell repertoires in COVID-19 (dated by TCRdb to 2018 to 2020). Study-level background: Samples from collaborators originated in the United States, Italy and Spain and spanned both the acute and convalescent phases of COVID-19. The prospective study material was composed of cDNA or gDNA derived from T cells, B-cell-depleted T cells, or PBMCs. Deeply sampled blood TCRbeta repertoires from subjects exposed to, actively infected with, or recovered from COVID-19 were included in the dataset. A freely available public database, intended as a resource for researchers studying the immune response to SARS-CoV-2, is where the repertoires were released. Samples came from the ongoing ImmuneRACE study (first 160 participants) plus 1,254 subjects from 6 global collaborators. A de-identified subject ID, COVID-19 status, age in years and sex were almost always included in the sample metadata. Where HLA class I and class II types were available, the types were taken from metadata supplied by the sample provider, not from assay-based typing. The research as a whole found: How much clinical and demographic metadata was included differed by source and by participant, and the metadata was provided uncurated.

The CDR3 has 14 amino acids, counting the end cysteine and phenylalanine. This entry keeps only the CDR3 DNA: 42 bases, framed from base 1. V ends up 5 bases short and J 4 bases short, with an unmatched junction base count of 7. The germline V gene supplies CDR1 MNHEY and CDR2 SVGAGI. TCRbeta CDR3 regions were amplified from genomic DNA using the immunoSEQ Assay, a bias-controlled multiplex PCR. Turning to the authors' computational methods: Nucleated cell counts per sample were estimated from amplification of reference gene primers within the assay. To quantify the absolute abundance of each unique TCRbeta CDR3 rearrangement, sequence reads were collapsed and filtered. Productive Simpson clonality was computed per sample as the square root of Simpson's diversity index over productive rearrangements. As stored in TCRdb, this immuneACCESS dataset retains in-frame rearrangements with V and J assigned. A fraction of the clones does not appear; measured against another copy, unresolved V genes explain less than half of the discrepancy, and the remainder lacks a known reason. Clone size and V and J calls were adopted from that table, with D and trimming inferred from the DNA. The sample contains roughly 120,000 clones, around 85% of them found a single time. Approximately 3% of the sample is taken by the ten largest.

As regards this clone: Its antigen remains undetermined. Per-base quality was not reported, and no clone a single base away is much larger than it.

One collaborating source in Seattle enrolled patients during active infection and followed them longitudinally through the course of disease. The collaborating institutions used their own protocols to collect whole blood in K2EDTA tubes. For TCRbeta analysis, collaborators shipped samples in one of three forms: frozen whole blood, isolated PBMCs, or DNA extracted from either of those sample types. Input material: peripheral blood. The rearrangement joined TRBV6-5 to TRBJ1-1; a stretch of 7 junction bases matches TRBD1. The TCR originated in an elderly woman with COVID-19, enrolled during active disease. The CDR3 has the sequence CASSPGQAFTEAFF. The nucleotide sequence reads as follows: TGTGCCAGCAGTCCCGGACAGGCGTTCACTGAAGCTTTCTTT.